This note documents a single TCR beta chain sequence. Its antigen is as yet unknown. This specimen comes from a study of response to subunit inactivated influenza vaccine. Regarding the study as a whole: Authors suggested each seasonal influenza vaccination recruits few new T cells.

TCRdb processed the RT-PCR reads anew with MiXCR; each CDR3 protein has one entry. Seen here are more than 450,000 distinct CDR3 sequences, about an eighth observed once, and the top ten hold about a tenth. The CDR3 loop spans 12 amino acids. V was clipped by 1 base and J by 9 bases, with 7 bases between them. Germline CDR1 is SGHVS and CDR2 is FQNEAQ. The genes are TRBV7-8 and TRBJ2-1, with D uncertain. The sequenced sample was PBMCs from blood, obtained on the day of vaccination. The receptor's source is a middle-aged man who received an inactivated influenza vaccine. The DNA of the CDR3 is TGTGCCAGCAGCTTAGAGTCGAGTGAGCAGTTCTTC. Residues: CASSLESSEQFF. The variable domain in full, completed from reference TRBV7-8 and TRBJ2-1, reads GAGVSQSPRYKVAKRGQDVALRCDPISGHVSLFWYQQALGQGPEFLTYFQNEAQLDKSGLPSDRFFAERPEGSVSTLKIQRTQQEDSAVYLCASSLESSEQFFGPGTRLTVL.